The clone carrying this T cell receptor (beta chain) appeared a few times. Its antigen is unknown. V lost 6 bases, J lost 2 bases, and 9 bases stayed unmatched. This CDR3 region has 15 residues. The germline CDR1 and CDR2 sequences are SGDLS and YYNGEE. These data belong to a study of blood T cells in healthy people across ages. Overall study results and limits: A conclusive naive versus antigen-experienced comparison was prevented by the unsorted PBMCs.

Primed by a sample-barcoded 5' primer and a J-beta primer mix, a second PCR proceeded for roughly 6 to 12 cycles. Template switching added a 12-random-nucleotide identifier to every cDNA molecule. One entry per CDR3 protein, called by TCRdb with MiXCR from the 5' RACE reads. The sample has 1.5 million to 2 million distinct CDR3 sequences; over 25% are singletons. Sequenced: blood. The gene calls are TRBV9 and TRBJ2-3; 7 bases align to TRBD1. The clonotype was recovered from a woman in her twenties or thirties in good health. The DNA of the CDR3 is TGTGCCAGCAACACAGGGGTTTTATTCACAGATACGCAGTATTTT. Its protein is CASNTGVLFTDTQYF.